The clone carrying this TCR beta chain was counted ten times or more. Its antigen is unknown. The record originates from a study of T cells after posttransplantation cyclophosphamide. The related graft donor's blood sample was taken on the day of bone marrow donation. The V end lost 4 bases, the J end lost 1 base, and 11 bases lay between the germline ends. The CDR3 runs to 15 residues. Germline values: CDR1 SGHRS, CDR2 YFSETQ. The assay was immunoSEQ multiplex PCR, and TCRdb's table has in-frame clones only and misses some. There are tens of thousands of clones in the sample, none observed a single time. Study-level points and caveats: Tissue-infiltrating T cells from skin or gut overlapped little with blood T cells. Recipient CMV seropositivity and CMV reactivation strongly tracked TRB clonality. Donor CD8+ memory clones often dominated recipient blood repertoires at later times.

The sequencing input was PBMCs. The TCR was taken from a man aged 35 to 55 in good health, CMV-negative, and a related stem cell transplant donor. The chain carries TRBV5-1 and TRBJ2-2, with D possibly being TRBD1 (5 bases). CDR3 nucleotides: TGCGCCAGCAGCCCCGACAGCGTGAACACCGGGGAGCTGTTTTTT. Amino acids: CASSPDSVNTGELFF.